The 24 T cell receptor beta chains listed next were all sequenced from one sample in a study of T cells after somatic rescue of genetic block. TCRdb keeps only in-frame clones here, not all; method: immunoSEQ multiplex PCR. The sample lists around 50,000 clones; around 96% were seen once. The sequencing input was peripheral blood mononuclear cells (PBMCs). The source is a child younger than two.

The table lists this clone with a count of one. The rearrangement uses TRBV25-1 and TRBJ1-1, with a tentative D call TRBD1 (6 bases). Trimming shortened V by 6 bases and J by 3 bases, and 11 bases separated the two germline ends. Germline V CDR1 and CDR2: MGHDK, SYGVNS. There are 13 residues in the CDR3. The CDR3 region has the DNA TGTGCCAGCAGGGGACATCTCCACACTGAAGCTTTCTTT. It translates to CASRGHLHTEAFF.

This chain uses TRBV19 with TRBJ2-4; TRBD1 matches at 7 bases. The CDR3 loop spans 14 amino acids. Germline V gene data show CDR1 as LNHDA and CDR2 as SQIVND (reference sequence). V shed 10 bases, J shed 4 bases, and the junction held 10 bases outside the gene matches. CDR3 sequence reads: CATRDRNKKNIQYF. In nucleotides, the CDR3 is TGTGCCACCCGGGACAGAAATAAGAAAAACATTCAGTACTTC.

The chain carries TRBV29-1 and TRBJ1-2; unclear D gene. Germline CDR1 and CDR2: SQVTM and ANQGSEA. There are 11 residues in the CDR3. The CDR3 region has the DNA TGCGCGGAGAAGTCCCTCTATGGCTACACCTTC. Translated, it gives CAEKSLYGYTF.

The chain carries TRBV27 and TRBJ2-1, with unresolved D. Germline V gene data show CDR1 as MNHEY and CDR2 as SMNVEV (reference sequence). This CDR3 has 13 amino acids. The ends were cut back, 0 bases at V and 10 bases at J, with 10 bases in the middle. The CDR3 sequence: CASSLSVVREQFF. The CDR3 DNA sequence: TGTGCCAGCAGTTTATCAGTAGTGAGGGAGCAGTTCTTC.

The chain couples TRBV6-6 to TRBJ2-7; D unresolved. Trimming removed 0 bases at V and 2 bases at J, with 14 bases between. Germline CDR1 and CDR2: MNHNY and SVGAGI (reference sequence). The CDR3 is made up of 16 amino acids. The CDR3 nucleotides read TGTGCCAGCAGTTACTCGATTCGCCAGCACCCCTACGAGCAGTACTTC. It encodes CASSYSIRQHPYEQYF.

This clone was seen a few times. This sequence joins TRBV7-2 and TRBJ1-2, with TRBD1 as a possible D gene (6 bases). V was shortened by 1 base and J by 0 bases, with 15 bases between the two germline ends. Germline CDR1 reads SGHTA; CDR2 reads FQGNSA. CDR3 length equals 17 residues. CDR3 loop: CASSLVGTPFANYGYTF. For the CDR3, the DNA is TGTGCCAGCAGCTTAGTCGGGACACCGTTCGCTAACTATGGCTACACCTTC.

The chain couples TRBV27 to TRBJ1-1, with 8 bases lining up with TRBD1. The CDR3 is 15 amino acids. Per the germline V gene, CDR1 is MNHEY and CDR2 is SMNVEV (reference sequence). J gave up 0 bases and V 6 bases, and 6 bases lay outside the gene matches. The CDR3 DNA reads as TGTGCCAGCAGGCTGACAGGGGCCATGAACACTGAAGCTTTCTTT. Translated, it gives CASRLTGAMNTEAFF.

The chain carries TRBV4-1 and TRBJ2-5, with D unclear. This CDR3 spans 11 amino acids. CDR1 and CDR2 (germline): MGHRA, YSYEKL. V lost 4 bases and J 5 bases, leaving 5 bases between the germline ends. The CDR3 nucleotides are TGCGCCAGCAGCCGAAGGGAGACCCAGTACTTC. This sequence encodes CASSRRETQYF.

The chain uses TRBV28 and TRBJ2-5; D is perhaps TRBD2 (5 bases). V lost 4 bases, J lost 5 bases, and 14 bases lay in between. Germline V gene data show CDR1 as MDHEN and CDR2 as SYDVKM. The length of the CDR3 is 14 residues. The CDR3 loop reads CASSSRSGFETQYF. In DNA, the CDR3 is TGTGCCAGCAGTTCCCGCTCGGGGTTCGAGACCCAGTACTTC.

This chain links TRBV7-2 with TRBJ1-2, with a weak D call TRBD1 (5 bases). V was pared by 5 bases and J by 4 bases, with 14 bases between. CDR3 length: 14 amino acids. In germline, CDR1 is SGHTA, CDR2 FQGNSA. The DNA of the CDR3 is TGTGCCAGCAGCCCCGGGGGGGACTTCTATGGCTACACCTTC. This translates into CASSPGGDFYGYTF.

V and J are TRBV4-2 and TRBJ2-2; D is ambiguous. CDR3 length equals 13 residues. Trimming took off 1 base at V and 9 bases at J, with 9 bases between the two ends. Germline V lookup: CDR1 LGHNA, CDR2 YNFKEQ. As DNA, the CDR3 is TGTGCCAGCAGCCAAGGGAATGCGTGGGAGCTGTTTTTT. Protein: CASSQGNAWELFF.

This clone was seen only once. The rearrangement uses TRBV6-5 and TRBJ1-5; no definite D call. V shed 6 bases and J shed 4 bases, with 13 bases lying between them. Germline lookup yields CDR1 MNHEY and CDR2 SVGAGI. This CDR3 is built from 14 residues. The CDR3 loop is CASSPLTRNQPQHF. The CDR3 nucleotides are TGTGCCAGCAGCCCCCTAACAAGAAATCAGCCCCAGCATTTT.

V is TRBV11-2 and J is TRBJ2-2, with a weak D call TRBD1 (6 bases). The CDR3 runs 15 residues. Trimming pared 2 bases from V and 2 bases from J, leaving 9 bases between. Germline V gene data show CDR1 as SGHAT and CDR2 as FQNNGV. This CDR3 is CASSLWGQNTGELFF. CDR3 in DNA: TGTGCCAGCAGCTTATGGGGACAAAACACCGGGGAGCTGTTTTTT.

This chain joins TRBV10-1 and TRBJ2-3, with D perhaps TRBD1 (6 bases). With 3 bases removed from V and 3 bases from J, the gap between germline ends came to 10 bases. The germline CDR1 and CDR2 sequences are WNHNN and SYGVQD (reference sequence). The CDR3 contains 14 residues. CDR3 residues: CASSDLGGTDTQYF. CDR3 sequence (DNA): TGCGCCAGCAGTGATTTAGGGGGTACAGATACGCAGTATTTT.

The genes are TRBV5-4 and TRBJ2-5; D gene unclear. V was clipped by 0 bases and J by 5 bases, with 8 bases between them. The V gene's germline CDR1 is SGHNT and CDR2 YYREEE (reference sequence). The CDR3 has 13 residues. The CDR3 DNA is TGTGCCAGCAGCTTGGATCGGTGGGAGACCCAGTACTTC. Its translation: CASSLDRWETQYF.

In DNA form, the CDR3 reads TGCGCCAGCAGTCGACTTGCTAGCGGGGGCTACGAGCAGTACTTC. This translates into CASSRLASGGYEQYF. The chain recombines TRBV23-1 with TRBJ2-7, with TRBD2 identical over 10 bases. TRBV23-1 is an open reading frame whose function is uncertain. CDR3 length: 15 amino acids. The V gene end was trimmed by 4 bases and the J gene end by 3 bases; junction bases not matched to a gene: 6.

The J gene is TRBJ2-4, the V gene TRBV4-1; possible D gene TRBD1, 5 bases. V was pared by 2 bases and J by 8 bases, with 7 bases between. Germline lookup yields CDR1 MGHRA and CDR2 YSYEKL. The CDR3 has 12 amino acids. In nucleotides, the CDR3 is TGCGCCAGCAGCCAACCCAGGGACATTCAGTACTTC. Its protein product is CASSQPRDIQYF.

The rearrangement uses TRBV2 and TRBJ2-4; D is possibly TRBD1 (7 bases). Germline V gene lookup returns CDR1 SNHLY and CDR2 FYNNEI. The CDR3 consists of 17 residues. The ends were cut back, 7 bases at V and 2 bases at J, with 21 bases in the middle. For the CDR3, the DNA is TGTGCCAGCATTAAAAGGGGTCAGGGGGGAACCAAAAACATTCAGTACTTC. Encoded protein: CASIKRGQGGTKNIQYF.

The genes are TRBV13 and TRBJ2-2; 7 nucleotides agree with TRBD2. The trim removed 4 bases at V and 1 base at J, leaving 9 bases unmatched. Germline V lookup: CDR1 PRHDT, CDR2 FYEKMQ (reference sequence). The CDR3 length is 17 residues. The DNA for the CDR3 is TGTGCCAGCAGCTCCCGAGATCTAGCGGAGAACACCGGGGAGCTGTTTTTT. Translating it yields CASSSRDLAENTGELFF.

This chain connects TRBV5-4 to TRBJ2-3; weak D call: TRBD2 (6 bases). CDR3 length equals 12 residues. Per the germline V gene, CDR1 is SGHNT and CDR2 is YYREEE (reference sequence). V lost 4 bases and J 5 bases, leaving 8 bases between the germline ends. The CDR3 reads CASSPEGDTQYF. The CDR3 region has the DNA TGTGCCAGCAGCCCGGAGGGAGATACGCAGTATTTT.

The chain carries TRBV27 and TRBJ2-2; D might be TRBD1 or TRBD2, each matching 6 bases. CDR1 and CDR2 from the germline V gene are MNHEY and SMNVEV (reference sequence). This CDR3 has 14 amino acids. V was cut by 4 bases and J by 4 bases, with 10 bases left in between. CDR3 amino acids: CASSWGAGTGELFF. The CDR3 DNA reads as TGTGCCAGCAGTTGGGGGGCTGGCACCGGGGAGCTGTTTTTT.

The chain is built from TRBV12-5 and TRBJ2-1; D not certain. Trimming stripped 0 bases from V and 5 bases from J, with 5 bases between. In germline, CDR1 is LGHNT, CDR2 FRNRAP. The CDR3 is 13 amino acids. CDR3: CASGLVRDNEQFF. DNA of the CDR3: TGTGCTAGTGGTTTGGTAAGGGACAATGAGCAGTTCTTC. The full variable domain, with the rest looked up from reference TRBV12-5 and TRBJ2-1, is DARVTQTPRHKVTEMGQEVTMRCQPILGHNTVFWYRQTMMQGLELLAYFRNRAPLDDSGMPKDRFSAEMPDATLATLKIQPSEPRDSAVYFCASGLVRDNEQFFGPGTRLTVL.

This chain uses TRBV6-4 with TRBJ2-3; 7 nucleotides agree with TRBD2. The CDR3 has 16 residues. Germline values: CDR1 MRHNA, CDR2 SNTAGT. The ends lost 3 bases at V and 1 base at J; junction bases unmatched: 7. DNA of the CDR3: TGTGCCAGCAGTGAGACCGGGAGGTTTCGCACAGATACGCAGTATTTT. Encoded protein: CASSETGRFRTDTQYF.

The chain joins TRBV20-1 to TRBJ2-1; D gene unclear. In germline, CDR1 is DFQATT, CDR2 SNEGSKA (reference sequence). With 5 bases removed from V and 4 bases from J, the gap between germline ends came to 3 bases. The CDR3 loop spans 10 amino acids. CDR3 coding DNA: TGCAGTGCTTTTTACAATGAGCAGTTCTTC. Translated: CSAFYNEQFF.